A single sample gave rise to the 23 T cell receptor beta chains below, sequenced in a study of blood T cell repertoires in COVID-19 (dated by TCRdb to the early 2020s). Library preparation used the immunoSEQ multiplex PCR assay. Entries here come from immuneACCESS through TCRdb and include only in-frame sequences with V and J called. Some clones fail to appear in such tables; in the studies checked, an unresolved V gene covers under half of the shortfall, and the cause of the remainder is unknown. The sample table contains about 160,000 clones; only one count was recorded for roughly 90% of them. Less than 5% of the sample is in the top ten clones. Sequencing was done on a sample of peripheral blood. The receptors come from a woman aged 60-75 years who had recovered from COVID-19.

The rearrangement uses TRBV5-6 and TRBJ2-5; D uncertain. The V gene's germline CDR1 is SGHDT and CDR2 YYEEEE. This CDR3 has 13 amino acids. The ends were cut back, 4 bases at V and 3 bases at J, with 10 bases in the middle. Written as DNA, the CDR3 is TGTGCCAGCAGCGTGGGCCACAAAGAGACCCAGTACTTC. Translated, it gives CASSVGHKETQYF.

The table lists this clone with a count of one. The chain combines TRBV28 with TRBJ1-5; 7 bases are shared with TRBD1. This CDR3 comprises 14 residues. Germline V gives CDR1 MDHEN, CDR2 SYDVKM. With 4 bases clipped from V and 7 bases from J, the junction kept 7 bases outside the gene matches. CDR3 DNA sequence: TGTGCCAGCAGTTCCACAGGGGATTGGCAGCCCCAGCATTTT. Translating gives CASSSTGDWQPQHF.

This chain joins TRBV2 and TRBJ2-7, with TRBD2 matching 16 bases. Germline V gives CDR1 SNHLY, CDR2 FYNNEI. The CDR3 length is 14 residues. Germline trimming cut 7 bases from V and 6 bases from J; bases unmatched to any gene: 3. The CDR3 coding sequence is TGTGCCAGCAAAGGGACTAGCGGGGGGGCCGAGCAGTACTTC. Translated: CASKGTSGGAEQYF.

This clone is a singleton in its sample. This chain links TRBV9 with TRBJ2-5, with no clear D. There are 13 residues in the CDR3. Trimming took off 1 base at V and 4 bases at J, with 8 bases between the two ends. CDR1 SGDLS and CDR2 YYNGEE come from the germline V gene. CDR3 loop: CASSVRAGETQYF. CDR3 sequence (DNA): TGTGCCAGCAGCGTAAGAGCTGGAGAGACCCAGTACTTC.

This rearrangement joins TRBV18 to TRBJ1-6; unclear D gene. The CDR3 has 17 residues. Germline CDR1 is KGHSH and CDR2 is LQKENI. V lost 2 bases and J 0 bases, leaving 11 bases between the germline ends. Here the CDR3 DNA reads TGTGCCAGCTCACCATATACGCTGAGCTCCTATAATTCACCCCTCCACTTT. The encoded protein is CASSPYTLSSYNSPLHF.

Details on this clone: The same CDR3 also results from other DNA sequences found in this sample. The V call is TRBV5-1, the J call TRBJ1-6; D ambiguous. The CDR3 spans 13 residues. Germline lookup yields CDR1 SGHRS and CDR2 YFSETQ. V lost 0 bases and J lost 8, with 6 bases in between. In DNA, the CDR3 is TGCGCCAGCAGCTTGGCGGTGGATTCACCCCTCCACTTT. Its translation: CASSLAVDSPLHF.

Ten or more counts support this clone. The chain joins TRBV6-6 to TRBJ2-2; D ambiguous. Between the trimmed V and J ends, which lost 2 bases and 5 bases, there was a span of 6 bases. Germline V gene lookup returns CDR1 MNHNY and CDR2 SVGAGI (reference sequence). The CDR3 runs to 13 residues. CDR3 amino acids: CASSYTTTGELFF. The CDR3 DNA is TGTGCCAGCAGTTACACGACAACCGGGGAGCTGTTTTTT.

The rearrangement joins TRBV28 to TRBJ1-5, with D perhaps matching TRBD1 (5 bases). Deletions cut 8 bases from V and 3 bases from J, with 8 bases between. CDR3 length equals 12 residues. The germline gives CDR1 MDHEN, CDR2 SYDVKM. This CDR3 is CASGAFNQPQHF. The CDR3 bases are TGTGCCAGCGGGGCCTTCAATCAGCCCCAGCATTTT.

This chain links TRBV4-1 with TRBJ2-3; 13 bases align to TRBD2. Germline V gives CDR1 MGHRA, CDR2 YSYEKL. Losses at the gene ends were 5 bases for V and 1 base for J; bases not matched to a gene: 6. The CDR3 spans 17 residues. Written as DNA, the CDR3 is TGCGCCAGCAGCAGACTAGCGGGGGGCCCTCGCACAGATACGCAGTATTTT. It translates to CASSRLAGGPRTDTQYF.

V usage is TRBV5-4 and J usage is TRBJ1-5; D is unresolved. This CDR3 has 13 residues. The V end lost 2 bases, the J end lost 2 bases, and 5 bases lay between the germline ends. Germline CDR1 reads SGHNT; CDR2 reads YYREEE (reference sequence). The CDR3 bases are TGTGCCAGCAGCTTTGAGGGCAATCAGCCCCAGCATTTT. Amino acid sequence: CASSFEGNQPQHF.

This chain joins TRBV3-1 (or the pseudogene TRBV3-2) and TRBJ1-1; TRBD1 matches 9 bases. The CDR3 has 14 residues. Germline values: CDR1 LGHDT, CDR2 YNNKEL (reference sequence). The V segment lost 5 bases and the J segment 4 bases; nucleotides outside the gene matches: 5. Here the CDR3 DNA reads TGTGCCAGCAGCGAACAGGGGGCCGGCACTGAAGCTTTCTTT. Its translation: CASSEQGAGTEAFF.

The chain is built from TRBV7-3 and TRBJ2-1, with a weak D call TRBD2 (6 bases). V lost 1 base, J lost 4 bases, and 11 bases lay in between. The CDR3 totals 15 residues. CDR1 SGHTA and CDR2 FQGTGA come from the germline V gene. Here the CDR3 DNA reads TGTGCCAGCAGCTTAATCGCGGGGTTTTACAATGAGCAGTTCTTC. Its protein is CASSLIAGFYNEQFF.

J is TRBJ2-2 and V is TRBV6-5; D might be TRBD1 (6 bases). V lost 10 bases and J lost 5, with 17 bases in between. Germline V lookup: CDR1 MNHEY, CDR2 SVGAGI. The CDR3 contains 14 residues. The chain's CDR3 is CATCSRGGTGELFF. CDR3 in DNA: TGTGCCACCTGCTCCAGGGGCGGGACCGGGGAGCTGTTTTTT.

The J gene is TRBJ1-1, the V gene TRBV5-1; D possibly corresponds to TRBD1 (5 bases). Germline loops: CDR1 SGHRS, CDR2 YFSETQ. The ends were cut back, 4 bases at V and 4 bases at J, with 20 bases in the middle. The CDR3 has 16 amino acids. The chain's CDR3 is CASSSNPQGDSTEAFF. The DNA for the CDR3 is TGCGCCAGCAGCAGTAACCCCCAGGGTGATAGCACTGAAGCTTTCTTT. The whole variable domain, remainder taken from reference TRBV5-1 and TRBJ1-1, is KAGVTQTPRYLIKTRGQQVTLSCSPISGHRSVSWYQQTPGQGLQFLFEYFSETQRNKGNFPGRFSGRQFSNSRSEMNVSTLELGDSALYLCASSSNPQGDSTEAFFGQGTRLTVV.

This chain connects TRBV15 to TRBJ1-3; D may be TRBD1 (5 bases). Germline lookup yields CDR1 LNHNV and CDR2 YYDKDF (reference sequence). Between the trimmed V and J ends, which lost 4 bases and 3 bases, there was a span of 7 bases. The CDR3 is made up of 13 amino acids. CDR3 in DNA: TGTGCCACCAGCACAGGGTATGGAAACACCATATATTTT. Residues: CATSTGYGNTIYF.

The V gene is TRBV3-1 (or the pseudogene TRBV3-2), the J gene TRBJ2-1; 9 bases are a match to TRBD1. The CDR3 is 14 amino acids. J gave up 7 bases and V 6 bases, and 7 bases lay outside the gene matches. The germline V gene encodes CDR1 LGHDT and CDR2 YNNKEL (reference sequence). CDR3 region: CASSPGTGRNEQFF. The DNA for the CDR3 is TGTGCCAGCAGTCCCGGGACAGGGAGAAATGAGCAGTTCTTC.

This chain's CDR3 is CASSPISGAYNEQFF. In DNA, the CDR3 is TGCGCCAGCAGCCCTATTAGCGGGGCCTACAATGAGCAGTTCTTC. This chain links TRBV5-1 with TRBJ2-1; 8 bases align to TRBD2. The CDR3 is 15 amino acids. V gave up 4 bases and J gave up 2 bases; unmatched junction bases: 5. CDR1 and CDR2 (germline): SGHRS, YFSETQ.

The chain employs TRBV12-3 or TRBV12-4 and TRBJ2-7, with a tentative D call TRBD1 (6 bases). V shed 2 bases and J shed 6 bases, with 11 bases lying between them. This CDR3 is 13 amino acids long. CDR3 residues: CASSLNRESEQYF. CDR3 sequence (DNA): TGTGCCAGCAGTTTAAACAGGGAGAGCGAGCAGTACTTC.

This clone has only a few counts. The J gene is TRBJ1-4, the V gene TRBV3-1 (or the pseudogene TRBV3-2); D gene ambiguous. The CDR3 has 16 amino acids. Deletions cut 3 bases from V and 1 base from J, with 12 bases between. Germline V CDR1 and CDR2: LGHDT, YNNKEL (reference sequence). The CDR3 reads CASSHTQLKTNEKLFF. CDR3 coding DNA: TGTGCCAGCAGCCATACACAGCTGAAAACTAATGAAAAACTGTTTTTT.

The chain uses TRBV5-1 and TRBJ2-3, with D possibly being TRBD1 (6 bases). V lost 0 bases and J lost 3, with 14 bases in between. This CDR3 comprises 16 residues. CDR1 SGHRS and CDR2 YFSETQ come from the germline V gene. CDR3 nucleotides: TGCGCCAGCAGCTTGGCCTACAGGGCCCTTACAGATACGCAGTATTTT. It is translated as CASSLAYRALTDTQYF.

The chain carries TRBV4-1 and TRBJ1-4, with 9 bases matching TRBD1. The CDR3 spans 15 residues. Germline CDR1 reads MGHRA; CDR2 reads YSYEKL. V lost 6 bases to trimming and J lost 7 bases; unmatched junction nucleotides: 9. The CDR3 spells CASRPGGTGSEKLFF. CDR3 DNA sequence: TGCGCCAGCAGGCCTGGAGGGACAGGGAGTGAAAAACTGTTTTTT.

A single count supports this clone. The V and J genes are TRBV5-6 and TRBJ1-2; D not certain. This CDR3 spans 10 amino acids. Germline V gene data show CDR1 as SGHDT and CDR2 as YYEEEE. Trimming left V 7 bases short and J 7 bases short, with 8 bases between. CDR3 region: CASPVPGYTF. The CDR3 region has the DNA TGTGCCAGCCCCGTTCCTGGCTACACCTTC.

V usage is TRBV6-1 and J usage is TRBJ1-2, with 9 bases matching TRBD1. CDR3 size: 14 residues. The trim removed 3 bases at V and 6 bases at J, leaving 5 bases unmatched. The germline gives CDR1 MNHNS, CDR2 SASEGT. CDR3 amino acids: CASSDNRGRDGYTF. In DNA form, the CDR3 reads TGTGCCAGCAGTGATAACAGGGGGCGAGATGGCTACACCTTC.